These T cell receptor beta chains were read from a single sample in a study of technical replicates of blood from several donors. Clones were sequenced by immunoSEQ multiplex PCR, and TCRdb holds only the in-frame ones, with some missing. The sample records about 62,000 clones, over 75% being singletons. Sequenced: PBMCs. The receptor set was obtained from a human donor in good health. Some clones in this sample may be carry-over from other donors' samples. The CDR3 runs from the conserved cysteine through the conserved F or W. A D gene is named only where the DNA matches it firmly. Size tells how often a clone was seen (once, few, many) or the class of an expanded clone, and some rows leave it out.

D gene,clone size,V gene,J gene,CDR3 DNA,CDR3 protein
-,-,TRBV13,TRBJ2-1,TGTGCCAGCAGCTTAGGGACTAGGGGCAATGAGCAGTTCTTC,CASSLGTRGNEQFF
TRBD2,-,TRBV7-9,TRBJ2-4,TGTGCCAGCAGCTGGACTAGCGGGAGTCCGCCAATAGCCAAAAACATTCAGTACTTC,CASSWTSGSPPIAKNIQYF
TRBD1,-,TRBV15,TRBJ2-2,TGTGCCACCAGCAGAGAGGACAGGGAGGCCGGGGAGCTGTTTTTT,CATSREDREAGELFF
-,-,TRBV15,TRBJ1-2,TGTGCCACCAGCAGAGGTTTAGAATATGGCTACACCTTC,CATSRGLEYGYTF
-,-,TRBV7-6,TRBJ1-1,TGTGCCAGCAGCTTAGGAAGGGGTGACACTGAAGCTTTCTTT,CASSLGRGDTEAFF
-,-,TRBV10-2,TRBJ2-3,TGCGCCAGCAGTGAGTTTAGAAAGCACACAGATACGCAGTATTTT,CASSEFRKHTDTQYF
TRBD1,-,TRBV19,TRBJ1-4,TGTGCCAGTAGTATTAGACAGGGGGTAGGTGAAAAACTGTTTTTT,CASSIRQGVGEKLFF
-,-,TRBV13,TRBJ1-1,TGTGCCAGCAGCTTAGGCCAGGGGAACACTGAAGCTTTCTTT,CASSLGQGNTEAFF
-,-,TRBV2,TRBJ1-3,TGTGCCAGCAGCAGACTACCTGGAAACACCATATATTTT,CASSRLPGNTIYF
TRBD1,-,TRBV5-1,TRBJ1-1,TGCGCCAGCAGCACAGGGGACAGAAGTTCGAACACTGAAGCTTTCTTT,CASSTGDRSSNTEAFF
-,few,TRBV7-9,TRBJ2-5,TGTGCCAGCAGCTTAGTGTCGGCGGTACAGACCCAGTACTTC,CASSLVSAVQTQYF
-,-,TRBV18,TRBJ2-2,TGTGCCAGCTCAAAACAGAACACCGGGGAGCTGTTTTTT,CASSKQNTGELFF
TRBD2,-,TRBV10-3,TRBJ2-5,TGTGCCATCAGTGAGTTAGGACTAGGGCAAGAGACCCAGTACTTC,CAISELGLGQETQYF
-,-,TRBV27,TRBJ2-1,TGTGCCAGCAGTACGCCGGGACTTGGCCGCGCGAATTTGTTCTTC,CASSTPGLGRANLFF